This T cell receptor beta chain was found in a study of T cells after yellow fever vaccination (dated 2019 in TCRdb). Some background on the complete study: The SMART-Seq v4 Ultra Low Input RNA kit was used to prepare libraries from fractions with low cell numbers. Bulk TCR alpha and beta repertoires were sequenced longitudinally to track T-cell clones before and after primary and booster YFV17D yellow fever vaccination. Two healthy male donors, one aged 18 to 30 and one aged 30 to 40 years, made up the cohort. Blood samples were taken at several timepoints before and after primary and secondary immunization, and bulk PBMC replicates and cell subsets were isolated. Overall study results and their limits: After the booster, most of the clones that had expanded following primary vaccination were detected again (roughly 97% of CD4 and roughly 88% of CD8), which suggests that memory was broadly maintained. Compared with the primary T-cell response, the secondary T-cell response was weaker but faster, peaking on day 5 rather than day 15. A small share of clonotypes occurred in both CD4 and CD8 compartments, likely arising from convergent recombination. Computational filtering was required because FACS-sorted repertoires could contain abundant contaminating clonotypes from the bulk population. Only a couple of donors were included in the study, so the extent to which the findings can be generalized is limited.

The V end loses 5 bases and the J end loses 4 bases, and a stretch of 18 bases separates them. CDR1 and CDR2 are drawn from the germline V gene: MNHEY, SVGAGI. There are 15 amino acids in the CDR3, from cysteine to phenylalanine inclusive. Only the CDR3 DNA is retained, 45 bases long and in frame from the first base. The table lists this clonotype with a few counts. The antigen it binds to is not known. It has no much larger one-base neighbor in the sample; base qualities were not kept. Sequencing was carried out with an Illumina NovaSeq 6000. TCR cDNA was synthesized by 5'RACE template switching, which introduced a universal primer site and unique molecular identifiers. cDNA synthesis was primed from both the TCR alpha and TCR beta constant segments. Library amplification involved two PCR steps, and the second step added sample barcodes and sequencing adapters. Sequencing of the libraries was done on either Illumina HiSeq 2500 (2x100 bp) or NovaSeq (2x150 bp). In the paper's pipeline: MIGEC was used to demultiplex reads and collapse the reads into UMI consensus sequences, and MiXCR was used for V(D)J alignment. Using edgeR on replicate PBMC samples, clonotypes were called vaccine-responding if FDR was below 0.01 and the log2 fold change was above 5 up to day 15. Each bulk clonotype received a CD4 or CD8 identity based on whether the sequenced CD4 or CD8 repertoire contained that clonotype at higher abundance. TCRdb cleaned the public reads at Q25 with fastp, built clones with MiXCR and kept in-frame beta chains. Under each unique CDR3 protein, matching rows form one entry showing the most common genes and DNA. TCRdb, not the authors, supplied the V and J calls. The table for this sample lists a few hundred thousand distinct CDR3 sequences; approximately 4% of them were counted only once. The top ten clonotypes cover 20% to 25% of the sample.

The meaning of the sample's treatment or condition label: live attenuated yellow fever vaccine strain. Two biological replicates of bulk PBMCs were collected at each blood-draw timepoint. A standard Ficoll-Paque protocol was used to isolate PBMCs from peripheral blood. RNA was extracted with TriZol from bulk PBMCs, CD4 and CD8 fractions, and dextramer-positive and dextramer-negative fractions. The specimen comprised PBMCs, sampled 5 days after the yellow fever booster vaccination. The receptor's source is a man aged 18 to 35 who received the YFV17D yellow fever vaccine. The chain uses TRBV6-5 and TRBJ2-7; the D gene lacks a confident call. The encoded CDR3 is CASSLLPDTSYEQYF. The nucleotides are TGTGCCAGCAGTCTACTCCCCGACACCTCATACGAGCAGTACTTC.